Listed below are T cell receptor beta chains from one sample, sequenced in a study. TCRdb itself ran the 5' RACE reads through MiXCR, one entry per CDR3 protein. This sample has around 52,000 distinct CDR3 sequences, with 25% to 30% found just once. Sequencing was carried out using tumor-infiltrating memory CD4+ T cells sorted from the breast tumor. The receptor source for this set is a female donor with breast cancer. Both conserved end residues are part of each CDR3.

j_gene: TRBJ2-1
v_gene: TRBV7-8
CDR3aa: CASSLMASGRGGEQFF

j_gene: TRBJ1-2
v_gene: TRBV6-5
CDR3aa: CASSYRGRNYGYTF

j_gene: TRBJ1-1
v_gene: TRBV3-1
CDR3aa: CASSQEMRFNTEAFF

j_gene: TRBJ2-3
v_gene: TRBV24-1
CDR3aa: CATGGGSTDTQYF

j_gene: TRBJ1-6
v_gene: TRBV6-1
CDR3aa: CASSVASPLHF

j_gene: TRBJ2-3
v_gene: TRBV6-2/TRBV6-3
CDR3aa: CASLNHPPGGTAQDTQYF

j_gene: TRBJ1-5
v_gene: TRBV7-2
CDR3aa: CASSQDRSFGEPQHF

j_gene: TRBJ1-5
v_gene: TRBV6-5
CDR3aa: CASSYGATNQPQHF

j_gene: TRBJ1-5
v_gene: TRBV7-6
CDR3aa: CASSLVHDQPQHF

j_gene: TRBJ2-1
v_gene: TRBV7-2
CDR3aa: CASSLERLAVHNYNEQFF

j_gene: TRBJ2-1
v_gene: TRBV2
CDR3aa: CASKLAGGRYNEQFF

j_gene: TRBJ1-5
v_gene: TRBV6-2/TRBV6-3
CDR3aa: CASSYTLNQPQHF

j_gene: TRBJ2-1
v_gene: TRBV5-1
CDR3aa: CASSLEVGFSYNEQFF

j_gene: TRBJ2-7
v_gene: TRBV5-1
CDR3aa: CASSPFQGGVEQYF

j_gene: TRBJ2-7
v_gene: TRBV6-6
CDR3aa: CAGSYAGVSNEQYF

j_gene: TRBJ1-5
v_gene: TRBV6-2/TRBV6-3
CDR3aa: CASRIGADNQPQHF

j_gene: TRBJ2-2
v_gene: TRBV7-2
CDR3aa: CASSLGKSRELFF

j_gene: TRBJ2-3
v_gene: TRBV9
CDR3aa: CASSVQVADTQYF

j_gene: TRBJ2-4
v_gene: TRBV5-5
CDR3aa: CASSLQGEDIQYF

j_gene: TRBJ1-2
v_gene: TRBV5-1
CDR3aa: CASSLTGSTNYGYTF

j_gene: TRBJ2-3
v_gene: TRBV2
CDR3aa: CASRLTSRVDTQYF

j_gene: TRBJ1-1
v_gene: TRBV6-1
CDR3aa: CASSKSSHRETEAFF

j_gene: TRBJ2-1
v_gene: TRBV29-1
CDR3aa: CSSGQGLGDEQFF

j_gene: TRBJ1-5
v_gene: TRBV6-6
CDR3aa: CASRPTGTDQPQHF

j_gene: TRBJ2-4
v_gene: TRBV7-8
CDR3aa: CASSQAGMNIQYF

j_gene: TRBJ2-7
v_gene: TRBV20-1
CDR3aa: CSARSWDRGYEQYF